The 21 T cell receptor beta chains in this list originate from one sample, sequenced in a study of T cell responses to AZD1222 COVID-19 vaccine. Clones were read by immunoSEQ multiplex PCR, and TCRdb kept only the in-frame ones, dropping some. The sample consists of approximately 160,000 clones, 90% of them appearing once. The material sequenced was peripheral blood, taken on day 0 of AZD1222 vaccination. These receptors were collected from an adult in good health.

The chain joins TRBV9 to TRBJ2-7, with D maybe TRBD2 (6 bases). There are 13 residues in the CDR3. Trimming shortened V by 3 bases and J by 6 bases, and 13 bases separated the two germline ends. Germline CDR1 reads SGDLS; CDR2 reads YYNGEE. CDR3 in DNA: TGTGCCAGCAGCGCGGGAGCCGGGTTCGAGCAGTACTTC. Translated, it gives CASSAGAGFEQYF.

The chain employs TRBV5-1 and TRBJ2-5; 9 nucleotides match TRBD2. Germline V gene lookup returns CDR1 SGHRS and CDR2 YFSETQ. The CDR3 consists of 18 residues. V lost 4 bases, J lost 2 bases, and 15 bases stayed unmatched. The CDR3 spells CASSRSPAGGSSQETQYF. The DNA for the CDR3 is TGCGCCAGCAGCCGATCCCCAGCGGGGGGATCCTCACAAGAGACCCAGTACTTC.

This clone was picked up one time. The chain couples TRBV6-5 to TRBJ2-2; TRBD2 is a possible D gene (6 bases). The CDR3 totals 14 residues. Between the trimmed V and J ends, which lost 0 bases and 8 bases, there was a span of 10 bases. CDR1 is MNHEY, CDR2 SVGAGI, per germline. The CDR3 sequence: CASSYSTSKGELFF. The CDR3 DNA follows: TGTGCCAGCAGTTACTCGACTAGTAAAGGGGAGCTGTTTTTT.

The chain uses TRBV5-5 and TRBJ2-3; 10 positions agree with TRBD1. The germline V gene encodes CDR1 SGHKS and CDR2 YYEKEE (reference sequence). This CDR3 region has 16 residues. V dropped 1 base and J dropped 2; count of bases not matched to a gene: 4. CDR3 in amino acids: CASSLRDRGFTDTQYF. In DNA form, the CDR3 reads TGTGCCAGCAGCTTGCGGGACAGGGGATTCACAGATACGCAGTATTTT.

V usage is TRBV5-4 and J usage is TRBJ1-1, with D maybe TRBD1 (6 bases). Germline CDR1 reads SGHNT; CDR2 reads YYREEE (reference sequence). V gave up 6 bases and J gave up 0 bases, with 18 bases separating them. The CDR3 spans 16 residues. The CDR3 bases are TGTGCCAGCACCCGAGGGGGGTGGGGGATGAACACTGAAGCTTTCTTT. This gives the protein CASTRGGWGMNTEAFF.

The chain recombines TRBV19 with TRBJ1-5; TRBD1 matches 9 bases. The CDR3 sequence is 15 residues long. Germline CDR1 is LNHDA and CDR2 is SQIVND (reference sequence). V was clipped by 9 bases and J by 1 base; unmatched bases: 7. CDR3 amino acids: CASHRDRASNQPQHF. CDR3 in DNA: TGTGCCAGCCACAGGGACAGGGCAAGCAATCAGCCCCAGCATTTT.

V usage is TRBV3-1 (or the pseudogene TRBV3-2) and J usage is TRBJ1-1, with TRBD1 identical over 7 bases. Germline V lookup: CDR1 LGHDT, CDR2 YNNKEL (reference sequence). The CDR3 has 16 residues. Unmatched junction bases numbered 5, after V lost 1 base and J lost 0 bases. CDR3 bases: TGTGCCAGCAGCCAAGCACCGGGACAGATGAACACTGAAGCTTTCTTT. Its protein product is CASSQAPGQMNTEAFF.

J is TRBJ2-7 and V is TRBV20-1; TRBD1 aligns across 8 bases. V gave up 6 bases and J gave up 6 bases; unmatched junction bases: 4. The CDR3 has 11 amino acids. Germline CDR1 reads DFQATT; CDR2 reads SNEGSKA (reference sequence). The CDR3 reads CSARTGGEQYF. The CDR3 bases are TGCAGTGCGCGCACAGGGGGCGAGCAGTACTTC.

The rearrangement links TRBV9 to TRBJ1-1, with D uncertain. Germline values: CDR1 SGDLS, CDR2 YYNGEE. This CDR3 spans 14 amino acids. Between the trimmed V and J ends, which lost 6 bases and 0 bases, there was a span of 12 bases. CDR3 region: CASMETAMNTEAFF. The CDR3 bases are TGTGCCAGCATGGAGACGGCTATGAACACTGAAGCTTTCTTT. Full variable domain (outside the CDR3, taken from reference TRBV9 and TRBJ1-1): DSGVTQTPKHLITATGQRVTLRCSPRSGDLSVYWYQQSLDQGLQFLIQYYNGEERAKGNILERFSAQQFPDLHSELNLSSLELGDSALYFCASMETAMNTEAFFGQGTRLTVV.

V and J are TRBV6-5 and TRBJ2-7; D might be TRBD1 (6 bases). CDR3 length: 15 amino acids. Trimming shortened V by 4 bases and J by 0 bases, and 13 bases separated the two germline ends. The germline CDR1 and CDR2 sequences are MNHEY and SVGAGI. This chain's CDR3 is CASSLAGDSSYEQYF. The CDR3 DNA reads as TGTGCCAGCAGTTTAGCAGGGGATAGCTCCTACGAGCAGTACTTC.

This chain connects TRBV18 to TRBJ2-7; possible D gene TRBD2, 5 bases. CDR3 size: 14 residues. V was cut by 3 bases and J by 7 bases, with 16 bases left in between. CDR1 is KGHSH, CDR2 LQKENI, per germline. As DNA, the CDR3 is TGTGCCAGCTCACCTCCGGGATGGGGTACGGAGCAGTACTTC. Protein product: CASSPPGWGTEQYF.

The V call is TRBV13, the J call TRBJ1-1; 9 bases agree with TRBD1. Germline values: CDR1 PRHDT, CDR2 FYEKMQ (reference sequence). The ends lost 4 bases at V and 8 bases at J; junction bases unmatched: 17. The CDR3 length is 17 residues. In DNA form, the CDR3 reads TGTGCCAGCAGCTACTTAGGGGCCGGGACAGGGAAAAACGAAGCTTTCTTT. Residues: CASSYLGAGTGKNEAFF.

This clone showed up just once. The V and J genes are TRBV7-6 and TRBJ2-4, with unresolved D. The CDR3 sequence is 15 residues long. V was pared by 1 base and J by 0 bases, with 7 bases between. Germline assignment: CDR1 SGHVS and CDR2 FNYEAQ. CDR3 DNA: TGTGCCAGCAGCTTAGTTGCCGGAGCCAAAAACATTCAGTACTTC. Residues: CASSLVAGAKNIQYF.

The chain couples TRBV2 to TRBJ2-1; a possible D gene is TRBD2 (5 bases). Trimming removed 4 bases from V and 1 base from J, with 11 bases in between. Germline lookup yields CDR1 SNHLY and CDR2 FYNNEI. This CDR3 has 15 amino acids. CDR3 amino acids: CASSALAGSYNEQFF. Written as DNA, the CDR3 is TGTGCCAGCAGTGCGCTAGCTGGATCCTACAATGAGCAGTTCTTC.

V and J are TRBV27 and TRBJ1-5; perhaps TRBD1 as D (6 bases). Germline CDR1 and CDR2: MNHEY and SMNVEV (reference sequence). Trimming shortened V by 5 bases and J by 7 bases, and 15 bases separated the two germline ends. The CDR3 contains 14 residues. CDR3 sequence (DNA): TGTGCCAGCAGTCAGGGGAAGAGGGGCCAGCCCCAGCATTTT. It codes for CASSQGKRGQPQHF.

This clone came up once. The chain has TRBV9 and TRBJ1-6; D is possibly TRBD1 (5 bases). Germline values: CDR1 SGDLS, CDR2 YYNGEE. V lost 0 bases and J 8 bases, leaving 9 bases between the germline ends. The CDR3 runs to 14 residues. CDR3 bases: TGTGCCAGCAGCGTAGGCGGGGGGGATTCACCCCTCCACTTT. It codes for CASSVGGGDSPLHF.

The genes are TRBV7-3 and TRBJ2-4, with 8 bases identical to TRBD1. The V gene end was trimmed by 4 bases and the J gene end by 9 bases; junction bases not matched to a gene: 8. The CDR3 totals 14 residues. Per the germline V gene, CDR1 is SGHTA and CDR2 is FQGTGA. Written as DNA, the CDR3 is TGTGCCAGCAGCTCAGGACAGGGAGGAGGCATTCAGTACTTC. It codes for CASSSGQGGGIQYF.

This clone showed up just once. CDR3 residues: CASSQSQGRRTDGELFF. The CDR3 region has the DNA TGCGCCAGCAGTCAATCACAGGGACGGCGAACTGATGGGGAGCTGTTTTTT. The chain carries TRBV23-1 and TRBJ2-2; D may be TRBD1 (6 bases). TRBV23-1 is classed as an ORF, of uncertain function. The CDR3 length is 17 residues. The V end was cut by 0 bases, the J end by 8 bases, with 19 bases between.

The chain uses TRBV27 and TRBJ1-5; no definite D call. Germline-derived CDR1 and CDR2 are MNHEY and SMNVEV (reference sequence). The CDR3 sequence is 13 residues long. Between the trimmed V and J ends, which lost 5 bases and 5 bases, there was a span of 10 bases. CDR3 DNA sequence: TGTGCCAGCAGTCCCACGACGGATCAGCCCCAGCATTTT. Protein product: CASSPTTDQPQHF.

The chain combines TRBV10-3 with TRBJ2-5; a possible D gene is TRBD1 (6 bases). V lost 4 bases and J lost 5, with 11 bases in between. This CDR3 region has 13 residues. Germline V gives CDR1 ENHRY, CDR2 SYGVKD. CDR3 nucleotides: TGTGCCATCAGTGGTACAGGGTCGGAGACCCAGTACTTC. Translating gives CAISGTGSETQYF.

V usage is TRBV5-1 and J usage is TRBJ2-1; 7 positions match TRBD1. V lost 0 bases and J lost 5; bases outside the gene matches: 5. In germline, CDR1 is SGHRS, CDR2 YFSETQ. The CDR3 contains 15 residues. The CDR3 loop reads CASSLDRGVNNEQFF. The CDR3, as DNA: TGCGCCAGCAGCTTGGACAGGGGCGTCAACAATGAGCAGTTCTTC.